The 13 T cell receptor beta chains below come from one sample, sequenced in a study of T cells in Graves' hyperthyroidism and ophthalmopathy. It was RNA transcripts that yielded the amplified TCR beta CDR3 regions. First-round RT-PCR targeting the TCR CDR3 was performed with the HTBI primer set. A single record per CDR3 protein comes from TCRdb applying MiXCR to the multiplex PCR reads. The sample lists around 250,000 distinct CDR3 sequences, more than 14% occurring once. The sequencing sample was made of blood. The receptor set was obtained from a woman aged 40 to 50 with Graves' hyperthyroidism that later progressed to Graves' ophthalmopathy.

This clonotype was recorded many times. The chain is built from TRBV6-1 and TRBJ1-4; D is unclear. The CDR3 has 13 amino acids. V was trimmed by 7 bases and J by 7 bases, leaving 13 bases between them. The germline gives CDR1 MNHNS, CDR2 SASEGT. As DNA, the CDR3 is TGTGCCAGCACATCACCGGGGAGTGAAAAACTGTTTTTT. This sequence encodes CASTSPGSEKLFF.

The sample holds a few counts of this clonotype. The rearrangement uses TRBV9 and TRBJ1-3; D call uncertain. V shed 1 base and J shed 4 bases, with 6 bases lying between them. The CDR3 totals 13 residues. The V gene's germline CDR1 is SGDLS and CDR2 YYNGEE. The CDR3 DNA reads as TGTGCCAGCAGCGTATTCCCCGGAAACACCATATATTTT. It codes for CASSVFPGNTIYF.

This clonotype was counted at least ten times. This chain links TRBV15 with TRBJ2-7; 10 bases fit TRBD2. CDR1 LNHNV and CDR2 YYDKDF come from the germline V gene (reference sequence). The CDR3 has 16 amino acids. The trim removed 5 bases at V and 6 bases at J, leaving 13 bases unmatched. CDR3 in DNA: TGTGCCACCAGCTCTGAATCTATAGCGGGAGGTAGCGAGCAGTACTTC. This gives the protein CATSSESIAGGSEQYF.

This clonotype was counted many times. J is TRBJ2-7 and V is TRBV7-2, with D tentatively TRBD2 (5 bases). The V gene's germline CDR1 is SGHTA and CDR2 FQGNSA. V shed 0 bases and J shed 0 bases, with 12 bases lying between them. This CDR3 contains 16 residues. The DNA for the CDR3 is TGTGCCAGCAGCTTAGCGGGTGGTGGGAGCTCCTACGAGCAGTACTTC. It specifies CASSLAGGGSSYEQYF. The variable domain in full, completed from reference TRBV7-2 and TRBJ2-7, reads GAGVSQSPSNKVTEKGKDVELRCDPISGHTALYWYRQSLGQGLEFLIYFQGNSAPDKSGLPSDRFSAERTGGSVSTLTIQRTQQEDSAVYLCASSLAGGGSSYEQYFGPGTRLTVT.

This clonotype was picked up many times. The chain couples TRBV18 to TRBJ1-3; D is possibly TRBD1 (6 bases). The V end lost 3 bases, the J end lost 3 bases, and 12 bases lay between the germline ends. The CDR3 contains 15 residues. Germline V gives CDR1 KGHSH, CDR2 LQKENI. In DNA form, the CDR3 reads TGTGCCAGCTCACCGGTCCCGGGACATGGAAACACCATATATTTT. Its protein is CASSPVPGHGNTIYF.

This clonotype was found a few times. The genes are TRBV6-1 and TRBJ2-2; D uncertain. In germline, CDR1 is MNHNS, CDR2 SASEGT. Trimming cost V 8 bases and J 5 bases, with 9 bases left between them. The CDR3 extends over 12 amino acids. CDR3 protein: CASAYRTGELFF. Here the CDR3 DNA reads TGTGCCAGCGCCTACAGAACCGGGGAGCTGTTTTTT.

The sample holds many counts of this clonotype. The V call is TRBV28, the J call TRBJ2-6, with D unresolved. The V gene's germline CDR1 is MDHEN and CDR2 SYDVKM. The CDR3 runs to 17 residues. The germline V and J ends were trimmed by 3 bases and 0 bases, with 12 bases remaining between them. The CDR3 sequence: CASSLAPGSSGANVLTF. For the CDR3, the DNA is TGTGCCAGCAGTTTGGCCCCAGGCAGCTCTGGGGCCAACGTCCTGACTTTC.

This CDR3 reads CAWRDPLKGQYF. The CDR3 nucleotides read TGTGCCTGGAGGGATCCTCTAAAGGGGCAGTACTTC. This sequence joins TRBV30 and TRBJ2-7; no clear D. CDR1 is GTSNPN, CDR2 SVGIG, per germline (reference sequence). The V end lost 3 bases, the J end lost 9 bases, and 15 bases lay between the germline ends. The CDR3 runs to 12 residues.

This clonotype was picked up many times. The chain carries TRBV27 and TRBJ1-5, with TRBD1 matching 7 bases. J lost 0 bases, V lost 5 bases, and 1 base had no gene match. Germline CDR1 reads MNHEY; CDR2 reads SMNVEV (reference sequence). This CDR3 has 14 amino acids. The CDR3 DNA reads TGTGCCAGCAGTCACAGGGGTAGCAATCAGCCCCAGCATTTT. Translation gives CASSHRGSNQPQHF.

The sample holds many counts of this clonotype. J is TRBJ2-6 and V is TRBV28; 9 bases are a match to TRBD1. The CDR3 runs 20 residues. Germline lookup yields CDR1 MDHEN and CDR2 SYDVKM. J was trimmed by 1 base and V by 8 bases; bases with no gene match: 18. The CDR3 sequence: CASQVYLPGQGLSGANVLTF. DNA of the CDR3: TGTGCCAGCCAAGTCTACCTTCCGGGACAGGGCCTTTCTGGGGCCAACGTCCTGACTTTC.

This clonotype was detected many times. J is TRBJ2-7 and V is TRBV28; possible D gene TRBD2, 6 bases. The ends were cut back, 6 bases at V and 3 bases at J, with 24 bases in the middle. The germline V gene encodes CDR1 MDHEN and CDR2 SYDVKM. The length of the CDR3 is 17 residues. The DNA of the CDR3 is TGTGCCAGCAGGGCCCTCCGACTCAGACTAGGTAGCTACGAGCAGTACTTC. Translated: CASRALRLRLGSYEQYF.

This clonotype has a count of ten or more. The chain has TRBV20-1 and TRBJ2-5; TRBD1 is a possible D gene (7 bases). V was shortened by 3 bases and J by 0 bases, with 11 bases between the two germline ends. This CDR3 comprises 14 residues. Germline loops: CDR1 DFQATT, CDR2 SNEGSKA (reference sequence). Written as DNA, the CDR3 is TGCAGTGCTAGGGCAGGGGGGTACCAAGAGACCCAGTACTTC. Translated: CSARAGGYQETQYF.

V and J are TRBV29-1 and TRBJ2-7; D unclear. The germline CDR1 and CDR2 sequences are SQVTM and ANQGSEA. This CDR3 region has 13 residues. Trimming removed 4 bases from V and 2 bases from J, with 12 bases in between. The DNA for the CDR3 is TGCAGCGTTGCGATAGGGATTACCTACGAGCAGTACTTC. This encodes CSVAIGITYEQYF.